Here is one T cell receptor (beta chain) with its context. Per the original data handling: Estimation of nucleated cell counts was performed using reference gene primer amplification. Measured with immunoSEQ multiplex PCR; TCRdb has only the in-frame clones, and not every one. The V and J calls and clone size were taken over from that table, and D and trimming were inferred from the DNA. The sample has 430,000 or so clones, 88% seen once. CDR1 and CDR2 from the germline V gene are MDHEN and SYDVKM. The CDR3 is made up of 12 amino acids. V was shortened by 4 bases and J by 5 bases, with 7 bases between the two germline ends. This sample stems from a study of blood T cell repertoires in COVID-19. Participants were aged roughly 18 to 90 years, lived in over 20 US areas, and enrolled virtually. Participant reports of clinical history set cohort assignment. Donors in Cohort 3 who had recovered were those with two negative PCRs, healthcare professional clearance, or resolution of their symptoms.

The sequencing input was PBMCs or T cells enriched from blood (not recorded which). The source of this sequence is a woman between 35 and 50 years old who had recovered from COVID-19. J is TRBJ2-3 and V is TRBV28; D is perhaps TRBD1 (6 bases). Here the CDR3 reads CASSSQGDTQYF. CDR3 sequence (DNA): TGTGCCAGCAGTTCACAGGGAGATACGCAGTATTTT. Drawing the rest from reference TRBV28 and TRBJ2-3, the complete variable domain is DVKVTQSSRYLVKRTGEKVFLECVQDMDHENMFWYRQDPGLGLRLIYFSYDVKMKEKGDIPEGYSVSREKKERFSLILESASTNQTSMYLCASSSQGDTQYFGPGTRLTVL.